Listed here are 24 T cell receptor beta chains from one sample, sequenced in a study of shared clonotypes between healthy human individuals. Clones were read by immunoSEQ multiplex PCR, and TCRdb kept only the in-frame ones, dropping some. Seen here are about 2 million clones, about 95% observed once, and the top ten hold 0.85% to 1.3%. CD8 cells classed as naive were CD45RO-negative and positively selected for CCR7, excluding terminally differentiated effector memory CD45RA+ cells. The sequenced material came from naive CD8+ T cells sorted from blood. The receptor set was obtained from a young man in good health.

This chain connects TRBV2 to TRBJ1-5; D is unclear. Germline V gene data show CDR1 as SNHLY and CDR2 as FYNNEI. The CDR3 length is 15 residues. V lost 2 bases, J lost 3 bases, and 11 bases lay in between. CDR3 sequence reads: CASSEMVGLNQPQHF. For the CDR3, the DNA is TGTGCCAGCAGTGAAATGGTAGGGCTCAATCAGCCCCAGCATTTT.

The rearrangement uses TRBV7-2 and TRBJ2-3; the match to TRBD2 covers 13 bases. This CDR3 has 19 amino acids. Per germline, CDR1 SGHTA and CDR2 FQGNSA. The CDR3, as DNA: TGTGACCAGCAGCTAAGTAGACTAGCGGGAGGTATTCAGGGAGATACGCAGTATTTT. This gives the protein CDQQLSRLAGGIQGDTQYF.

A word on this clone: At one end the junction does not follow the germline gene, possibly because of a read error. The rearrangement joins TRBV7-7 to TRBJ2-1; D tentatively fits TRBD1 or TRBD2 (5 bases each). The CDR3 totals 12 residues. Germline CDR1 reads SSHAT; CDR2 reads FNYEAQ (reference sequence). This CDR3 is CASSLPGGEQFF. In nucleotides, the CDR3 is TGTGCTAGCAGCTTGCCTGGGGGTGAGCAGTTCTTC.

This chain uses TRBV5-4 with TRBJ2-1, with D maybe TRBD2 (5 bases). V lost 1 base and J lost 6, with 5 bases in between. Germline CDR1 reads SGHNT; CDR2 reads YYREEE (reference sequence). This CDR3 is 12 amino acids long. This CDR3 is CASSLTSNEQFF. The CDR3 coding sequence is TGTGCCAGCAGCTTGACTAGCAATGAGCAGTTCTTC.

The chain is built from TRBV4-1 and TRBJ1-2, with D possibly TRBD1 on 5 matching bases. V lost 2 bases, J lost 4 bases, and 11 bases lay in between. CDR1 and CDR2 from the germline V gene are MGHRA and YSYEKL. The CDR3 spans 14 residues. The CDR3 here is CASSQRNGAYGYTF. DNA for the CDR3: TGCGCCAGCAGCCAAAGGAACGGGGCCTATGGCTACACCTTC.

This chain connects TRBV4-3 to TRBJ2-3; 7 bases are shared with TRBD2. V lost 0 bases to trimming and J lost 6 bases; unmatched junction nucleotides: 21. This CDR3 is 20 amino acids long. CDR1 and CDR2 from the germline V gene are LGHNA and YSLEER. The CDR3 bases are TGCGCCAGCAGCCAAGATTACCCCTTGATTGGGGGAGGGCCGGAGGATACGCAGTATTTT. Residues: CASSQDYPLIGGGPEDTQYF.

There are a few counts of this clone. The chain links TRBV7-2 to TRBJ1-6, with TRBD1 identical over 8 bases. The V gene's germline CDR1 is SGHTA and CDR2 FQGNSA. CDR3 length equals 15 residues. The V gene end was trimmed by 5 bases and the J gene end by 9 bases; junction bases not matched to a gene: 9. The CDR3 here is CASSPQTGVGSPLHF. Here the CDR3 DNA reads TGTGCCAGCAGCCCCCAGACAGGGGTTGGTTCACCCCTCCACTTT.

CDR3 nucleotides: TGCGCCAGCAGCTTGGTTTCCACCCCGCAGTATTTT. Amino acid sequence: CASSLVSTPQYF. The chain is built from TRBV5-1 and TRBJ2-3, with D unresolved. Between the trimmed V and J ends, which lost 0 bases and 10 bases, there was a span of 9 bases. The CDR3 is 12 amino acids. Germline CDR1 SGHRS, CDR2 YFSETQ.

This clone is a singleton in its sample. The CDR3 here is CASSQVAARQETQYF. The CDR3 nucleotides read TGCGCCAGCAGCCAAGTGGCGGCCAGACAAGAGACCCAGTACTTC. This rearrangement joins TRBV4-1 to TRBJ2-5, with D hard to call. Germline CDR1 MGHRA, CDR2 YSYEKL. The CDR3 covers 15 residues. Trimming stripped 1 base from V and 2 bases from J, with 11 bases between.

The J gene is TRBJ2-1, the V gene TRBV7-9; D unresolved. V gave up 4 bases and J gave up 6 bases, with 10 bases separating them. The CDR3 extends over 13 amino acids. CDR1 and CDR2 (germline): SEHNR, FQNEAQ (reference sequence). CDR3 DNA sequence: TGTGCCAGCAGCTGGGCCGATGGCAATGAGCAGTTCTTC. Amino acid sequence: CASSWADGNEQFF.

This rearrangement joins TRBV6-6 to TRBJ2-7; the D gene is possibly TRBD2 (5 bases). The CDR3 is 13 residues long. Deletions cut 2 bases from V and 2 bases from J, with 7 bases between. Looked up from germline, CDR1 is MNHNY and CDR2 is SVGAGI (reference sequence). CDR3 DNA: TGTGCCAGCAGTTACAGGGAGACCTACGAGCAGTACTTC. This sequence encodes CASSYRETYEQYF.

This chain links TRBV5-1 with TRBJ2-2, with D perhaps TRBD2 (6 bases). This CDR3 has 17 residues. CDR1 is SGHRS, CDR2 YFSETQ, per germline. V lost 4 bases to trimming and J lost 0 bases, with 16 bases between them. The CDR3, as DNA: TGCGCCAGCAGCCCTGGGACTGCCATTACGAACACCGGGGAGCTGTTTTTT. This gives the protein CASSPGTAITNTGELFF.

The CDR3 region is CASSGSEKLFF. The CDR3 DNA reads TGTGCCAGCAGCGGCAGCGAAAAACTGTTTTTT. The gene calls are TRBV7-9 and TRBJ1-4, with D uncertain. Germline V lookup: CDR1 SEHNR, CDR2 FQNEAQ (reference sequence). The CDR3 is made up of 11 amino acids. V was trimmed by 5 bases and J by 8 bases, leaving 6 bases between them. The variable domain in full, completed from reference TRBV7-9 and TRBJ1-4, reads DTGVSQNPRHKITKRGQNVTFRCDPISEHNRLYWYRQTLGQGPEFLTYFQNEAQLEKSRLLSDRFSAERPKGSFSTLEIQRTEQGDSAMYLCASSGSEKLFFGSGTQLSVL.

This clone was found once. The rearrangement uses TRBV27 and TRBJ2-1; D unresolved. The CDR3 spans 15 residues. V dropped 3 bases and J dropped 2 bases, with 11 bases sitting between them. Germline CDR1 reads MNHEY; CDR2 reads SMNVEV (reference sequence). Here the CDR3 reads CASSFGYPTYNEQFF. In nucleotides, the CDR3 is TGTGCCAGCAGTTTCGGATACCCCACCTACAATGAGCAGTTCTTC.

The chain uses TRBV15 and TRBJ2-1, with D uncertain. Germline lookup yields CDR1 LNHNV and CDR2 YYDKDF (reference sequence). V shed 3 bases and J shed 4 bases, with 10 bases lying between them. This CDR3 is built from 14 residues. CDR3 nucleotides: TGTGCCACCAGCAGCCGTGACACGTACAATGAGCAGTTCTTC. Encoded protein: CATSSRDTYNEQFF.

V usage is TRBV14 and J usage is TRBJ2-7; D is undetermined. The CDR3 has 13 amino acids. The V end was cut by 5 bases, the J end by 0 bases, with 8 bases between. Germline V gene data show CDR1 as SGHDN and CDR2 as FVKESK. The CDR3 nucleotides are TGTGCCAGCAGCGATTTTTTCTCCTACGAGCAGTACTTC. Amino acids: CASSDFFSYEQYF.

The sample holds a few counts of this clone. The chain joins TRBV2 to TRBJ1-6; the D is unclear. Per the germline V gene, CDR1 is SNHLY and CDR2 is FYNNEI. The CDR3 length is 14 residues. The V and J ends lost 11 bases and 7 bases respectively, with 18 bases between them. The DNA for the CDR3 is TGTGCCGGGAGGGAGGCTATTACAAATTCACCCCTCCACTTT. Translated: CAGREAITNSPLHF.

This chain uses TRBV11-2 with TRBJ2-3, with 11 bases identical to TRBD2. Per the germline V gene, CDR1 is SGHAT and CDR2 is FQNNGV. The ends lost 2 bases at V and 1 base at J; junction bases unmatched: 11. This CDR3 region has 19 residues. Here the CDR3 DNA reads TGTGCCAGCAGCTTACCTAGCGGGAGGTCAGGTCCTGGCACAGATACGCAGTATTTT. Translation gives CASSLPSGRSGPGTDTQYF.

V and J are TRBV7-9 and TRBJ2-4; D remains unclear. Germline CDR1 and CDR2: SEHNR and FQNEAQ (reference sequence). The ends were cut back, 4 bases at V and 0 bases at J, with 7 bases in the middle. This CDR3 region has 14 residues. CDR3 DNA: TGTGCCAGCAGCTCGGACCTAGCCAAAAACATTCAGTACTTC. It specifies CASSSDLAKNIQYF.

The V gene is TRBV7-3, the J gene TRBJ2-1; D remains ambiguous. Germline V gene lookup returns CDR1 SGHTA and CDR2 FQGTGA. The CDR3 loop spans 14 amino acids. Trimming shortened V by 3 bases and J by 8 bases, and 14 bases separated the two germline ends. Here the CDR3 DNA reads TGTGCCAGCAGCTTCGTTGGTGGTTGGGATGAGCAGTTCTTC. This translates into CASSFVGGWDEQFF.

Written as DNA, the CDR3 is TGTGCCAGCCAGCGGGGGGGCGCCTACAATGAGCAGTTCTTC. Encoded protein: CASQRGGAYNEQFF. V and J are TRBV5-6 and TRBJ2-1; the match to TRBD2 covers 10 bases. This CDR3 spans 14 amino acids. Germline V gene sequence: CDR1 SGHDT, CDR2 YYEEEE. V trimming: 7 bases; J trimming: 2 bases; junction bases outside the gene matches: 3.

The chain joins TRBV7-8 to TRBJ2-7; possible D gene TRBD2, 5 bases. CDR3 size: 16 residues. Germline lookup yields CDR1 SGHVS and CDR2 FQNEAQ. Trimming removed 0 bases at V and 5 bases at J, with 17 bases between. The CDR3, as DNA: TGTGCCAGCAGCTTAGCCTTTGGACTGACCGCCGACGAGCAGTACTTC. It encodes CASSLAFGLTADEQYF.

With respect to this clone: Other nucleotide sequences from this sample produce the same CDR3. The chain has TRBV5-6 and TRBJ2-7, with TRBD1 identical over 8 bases. Trimming took 2 bases from V and 3 from J; bases not matched to a gene: 4. The CDR3 loop spans 14 amino acids. Per germline, CDR1 SGHDT and CDR2 YYEEEE. CDR3 nucleotides: TGTGCCAGCAGCTTACCAGGGGGCGGCTACGAGCAGTACTTC. It codes for CASSLPGGGYEQYF.

The rearrangement joins TRBV9 to TRBJ2-3; TRBD2 matches 13 bases. The germline CDR1 and CDR2 sequences are SGDLS and YYNGEE. The length of the CDR3 is 16 residues. V lost 4 bases to trimming and J lost 4 bases; unmatched junction nucleotides: 6. In nucleotides, the CDR3 is TGTGCCAGCAGCCTCGGACTAGCGGGAGCGGCAGATACGCAGTATTTT. Translated, it gives CASSLGLAGAADTQYF. The full variable domain, rest sourced from reference TRBV9 and TRBJ2-3, is DSGVTQTPKHLITATGQRVTLRCSPRSGDLSVYWYQQSLDQGLQFLIQYYNGEERAKGNILERFSAQQFPDLHSELNLSSLELGDSALYFCASSLGLAGAADTQYFGPGTRLTVL.